These 3 T cell receptor beta chains were all obtained from the same sample, sequenced in a study of beta chain features in type 1 diabetes. Overall study findings and caveats: There was a moderate but significant shortening of TCRB CDR3s in all four CD4+ subsets of Type 1 diabetes patients.

Expressed TCRB transcripts were sequenced because the isolated RNA had all been reverse transcribed beforehand. The data were produced by immunoSEQ multiplex PCR, yet TCRdb's version contains in-frame clones alone and is incomplete. This repertoire shows about 340,000 clones, around 9% found once; its top ten account for 1%. These receptors' targets are unknown. Material for sequencing was central memory CD4+ T cells from blood. These receptors came from a man between 25 and 39 years old with type 1 diabetes.

This clone was detected only a few times. The CDR3 loop is CASSYPRTGGGLEAFF. The CDR3 nucleotides read TGTGCCAGCAGCTACCCTCGGACAGGGGGAGGCCTTGAAGCTTTCTTT. This chain joins TRBV7-2 and TRBJ1-1; 10 nucleotides line up with TRBD1. In germline, CDR1 is SGHTA, CDR2 FQGNSA. The CDR3 loop spans 16 amino acids. Losses at the gene ends were 4 bases for V and 7 bases for J; bases not matched to a gene: 12.

The rearrangement links TRBV29-1 to TRBJ2-6; D gene unclear. CDR1 SQVTM and CDR2 ANQGSEA come from the germline V gene. Trimming took 5 bases from V and 5 from J, leaving 25 bases between them. This CDR3 region has 18 residues. CDR3 amino acids: CSVRLALSIQSRANVLTF. The CDR3 DNA sequence: TGCAGCGTTAGATTGGCACTAAGCATACAAAGTCGGGCCAACGTCCTGACTTTC.

This clone showed up just a few times. This chain connects TRBV28 to TRBJ2-3, with D possibly TRBD2 on 5 matching bases. Germline CDR1 is MDHEN and CDR2 is SYDVKM. Trimming took 3 bases from V and 1 from J, leaving 8 bases between them. CDR3 length equals 14 residues. The CDR3 DNA sequence: TGTGCCAGCAGTTTGATAGCGCGCACAGATACGCAGTATTTT. It specifies CASSLIARTDTQYF.